The clone carrying this TCR beta chain turned up a few times. The entry originates in a study of response to subunit inactivated influenza vaccine. TCRdb independently ran MiXCR on the RT-PCR reads; one entry per CDR3 protein. The profile shows roughly 500,000 distinct CDR3 sequences, around 25% of them singletons. Trimming at V came to 0 bases and at J to 0 bases, leaving 5 bases not matched to a gene. The CDR3 has 16 residues. In germline, CDR1 is DFQATT, CDR2 SNEGSKA (reference sequence). Here the sequenced sample was CD4+ T cells sorted from PBMCs, taken 4 to 6 days after vaccination. The TCR was taken from a middle-aged man who received an inactivated influenza vaccine. This sequence joins TRBV20-1 and TRBJ2-3; 8 bases align to TRBD2. CDR3 coding DNA: TGCAGTGCTAGAGATCCCCAGCGGGGGAGCACAGATACGCAGTATTTT. It is translated as CSARDPQRGSTDTQYF.